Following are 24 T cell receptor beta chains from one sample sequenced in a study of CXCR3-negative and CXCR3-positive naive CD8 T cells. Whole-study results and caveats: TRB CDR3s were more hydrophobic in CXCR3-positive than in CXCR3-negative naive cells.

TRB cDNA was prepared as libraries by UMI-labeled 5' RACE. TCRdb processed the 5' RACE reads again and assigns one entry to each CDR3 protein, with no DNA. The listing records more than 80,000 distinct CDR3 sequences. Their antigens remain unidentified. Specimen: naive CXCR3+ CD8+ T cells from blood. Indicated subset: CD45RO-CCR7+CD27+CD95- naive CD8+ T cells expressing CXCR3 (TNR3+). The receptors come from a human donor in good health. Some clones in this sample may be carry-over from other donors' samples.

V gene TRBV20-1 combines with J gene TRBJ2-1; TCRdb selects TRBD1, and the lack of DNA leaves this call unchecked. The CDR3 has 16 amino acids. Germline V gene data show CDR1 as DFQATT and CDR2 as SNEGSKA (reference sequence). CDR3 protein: CSARFLWDRGFGEQFF.

The chain's CDR3 is CASSLGLGDEQFF. V is TRBV5-4 and J is TRBJ2-1; TCRdb calls TRBD1, which cannot be checked without DNA. CDR3 length: 13 amino acids. The germline gives CDR1 SGHNT, CDR2 YYREEE (reference sequence).

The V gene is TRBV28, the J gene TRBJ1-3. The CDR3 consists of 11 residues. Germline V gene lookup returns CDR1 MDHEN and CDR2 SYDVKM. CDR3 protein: CASEFGNTIYF.

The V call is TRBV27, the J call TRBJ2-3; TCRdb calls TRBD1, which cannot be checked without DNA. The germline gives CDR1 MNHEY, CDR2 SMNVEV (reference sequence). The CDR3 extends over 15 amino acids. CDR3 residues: CASSHDREMADTQYF.

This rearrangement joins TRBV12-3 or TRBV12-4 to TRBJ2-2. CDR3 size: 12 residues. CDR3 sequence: CASSLWTGELFF.

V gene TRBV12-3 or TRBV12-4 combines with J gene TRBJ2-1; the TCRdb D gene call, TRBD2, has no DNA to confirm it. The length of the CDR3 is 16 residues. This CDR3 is CASSSLKTGSYNEQFF.

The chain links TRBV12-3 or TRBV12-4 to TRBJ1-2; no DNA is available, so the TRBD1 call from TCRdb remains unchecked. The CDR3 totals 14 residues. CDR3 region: CASSDRDARNGYTF.

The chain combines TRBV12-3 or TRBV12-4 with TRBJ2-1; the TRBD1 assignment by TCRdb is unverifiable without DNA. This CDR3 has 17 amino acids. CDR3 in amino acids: CASSPGGGQVIYNEQFF.

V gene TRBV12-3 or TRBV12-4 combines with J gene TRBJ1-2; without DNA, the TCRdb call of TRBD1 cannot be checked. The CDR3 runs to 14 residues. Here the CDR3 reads CASSFATGAYGYTF.

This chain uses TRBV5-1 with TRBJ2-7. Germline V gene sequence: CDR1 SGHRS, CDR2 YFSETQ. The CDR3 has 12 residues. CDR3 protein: CASSLDMGEQYF.

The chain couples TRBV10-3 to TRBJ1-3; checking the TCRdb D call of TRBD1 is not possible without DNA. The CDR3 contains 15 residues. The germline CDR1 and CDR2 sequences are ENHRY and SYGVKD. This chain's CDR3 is CAISTDRAAGNTIYF.

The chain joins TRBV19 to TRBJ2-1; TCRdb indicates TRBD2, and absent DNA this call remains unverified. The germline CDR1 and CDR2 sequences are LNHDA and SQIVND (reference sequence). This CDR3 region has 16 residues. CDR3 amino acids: CASSWGLAGIYNEQFF.

The CDR3 here is CSVMTGGQETQYF. The V and J genes are TRBV29-1 and TRBJ2-5; absent DNA, TCRdb's TRBD1 call cannot be checked. The CDR3 spans 13 residues. The germline gives CDR1 SQVTM, CDR2 ANQGSEA.

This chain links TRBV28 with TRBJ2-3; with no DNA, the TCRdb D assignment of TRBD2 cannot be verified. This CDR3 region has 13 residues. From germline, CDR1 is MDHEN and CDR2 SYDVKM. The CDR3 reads CASSLHPRDTQYF.

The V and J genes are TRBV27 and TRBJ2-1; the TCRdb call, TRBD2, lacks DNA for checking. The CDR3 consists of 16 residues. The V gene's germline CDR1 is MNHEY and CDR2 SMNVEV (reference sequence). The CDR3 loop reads CASSLPQRGAYNEQFF.

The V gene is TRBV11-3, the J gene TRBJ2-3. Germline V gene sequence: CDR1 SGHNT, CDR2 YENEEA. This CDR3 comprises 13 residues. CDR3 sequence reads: CASSLATLDTQYF.

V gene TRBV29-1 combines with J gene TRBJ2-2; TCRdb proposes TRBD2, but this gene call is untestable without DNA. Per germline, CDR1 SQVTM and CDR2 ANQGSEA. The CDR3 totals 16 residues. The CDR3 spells CSVESAGLAGTGELFF.

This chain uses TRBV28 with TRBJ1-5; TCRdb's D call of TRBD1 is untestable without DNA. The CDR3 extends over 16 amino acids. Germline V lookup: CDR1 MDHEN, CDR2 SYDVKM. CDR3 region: CASSAYHGTGDQPQHF.

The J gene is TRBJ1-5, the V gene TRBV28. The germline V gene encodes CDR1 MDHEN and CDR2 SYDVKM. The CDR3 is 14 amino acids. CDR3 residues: CASGPWRSDQPQHF.

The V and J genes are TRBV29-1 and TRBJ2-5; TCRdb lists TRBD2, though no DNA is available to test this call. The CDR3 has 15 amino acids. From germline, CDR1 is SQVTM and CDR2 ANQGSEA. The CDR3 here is CSVEIAGHEKETQYF.

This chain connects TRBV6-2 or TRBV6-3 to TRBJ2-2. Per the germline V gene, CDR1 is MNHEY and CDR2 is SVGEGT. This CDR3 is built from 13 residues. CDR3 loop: CASSVQDTGELFF.

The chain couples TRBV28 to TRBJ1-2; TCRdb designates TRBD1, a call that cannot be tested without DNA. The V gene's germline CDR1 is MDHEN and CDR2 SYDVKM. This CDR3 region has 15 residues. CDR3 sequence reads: CASSSAGGTVYGYTF.

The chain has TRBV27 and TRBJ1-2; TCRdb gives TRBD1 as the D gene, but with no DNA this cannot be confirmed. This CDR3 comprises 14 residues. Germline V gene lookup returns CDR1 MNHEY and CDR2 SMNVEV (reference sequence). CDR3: CASSFLGGGYGYTF.

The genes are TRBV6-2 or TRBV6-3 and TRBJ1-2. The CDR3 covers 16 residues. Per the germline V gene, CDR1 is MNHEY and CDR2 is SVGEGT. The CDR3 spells CASSYEMAGDNYGYTF.